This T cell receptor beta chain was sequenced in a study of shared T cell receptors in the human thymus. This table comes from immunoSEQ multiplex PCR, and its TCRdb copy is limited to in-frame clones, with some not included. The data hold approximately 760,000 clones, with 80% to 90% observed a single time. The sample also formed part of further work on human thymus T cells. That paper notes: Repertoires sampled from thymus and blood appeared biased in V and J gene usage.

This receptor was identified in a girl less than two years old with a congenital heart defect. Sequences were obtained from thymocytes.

CDR3 sequence (DNA): TGTGCCATCAGTGAGGCGGGTGACGCCTACAATGAGCAGTTCTTC. Amino acid sequence: CAISEAGDAYNEQFF. The chain recombines TRBV10-3 with TRBJ2-1; TRBD2 is a possible D gene (5 bases). This CDR3 spans 15 amino acids. V lost 2 bases and J lost 2, with 10 bases in between. Per germline, CDR1 ENHRY and CDR2 SYGVKD.